Listed below are T cell receptor beta chains from one sample, sequenced in a study of CD8 T cells in Susac syndrome. Each CDR3 protein is one row after TCRdb ran MiXCR on the immunoSEQ multiplex PCR reads. The sample includes 160,000 or so distinct CDR3 sequences, about 93% of them seen just once. Input material: CD4+ T cells from PBMCs. The receptors originated from a human donor in good health. Each CDR3 is given with its conserved first and last residue. D genes are given only for firm matches. Some rows mark clone size as missing; the rest say once, few, many or name a class of expanded clone.

size | J | D | V | CDR3 | DNA
. | TRBJ2-3 | . | TRBV10-3 | CATQGSGGDTQYF | TGTGCCACCCAGGGGAGCGGTGGAGATACGCAGTATTTT
. | TRBJ2-7 | TRBD1 | TRBV29-1 | CSVADRGISYEQYF | TGCAGCGTGGCTGACAGGGGGATCTCCTACGAGCAGTACTTC
. | TRBJ2-7 | . | TRBV4-2 | CASSPGTGARLEQYF | TGTGCCAGCAGCCCCGGGACGGGGGCCCGCCTCGAGCAGTACTTC
. | TRBJ2-7 | . | TRBV30 | CAWSQDAYEQYF | TGTGCCTGGAGCCAAGATGCTTACGAGCAGTACTTC
. | TRBJ2-5 | . | TRBV14 | CASSLPHPYQETQYF | TGTGCCAGCAGCCTTCCCCACCCGTACCAAGAGACCCAGTACTTC
. | TRBJ1-2 | . | TRBV9 | CASAPTRHGPYTF | TGTGCCAGCGCTCCCACCCGGCACGGCCCCTACACCTTC
. | TRBJ1-5 | . | TRBV20-1 | CSARRDAEFNQPQHF | TGCAGTGCGCGTCGGGACGCTGAGTTCAATCAGCCCCAGCATTTT
. | TRBJ1-5 | . | TRBV7-8 | CASSLEEGSAQHF | TGTGCCAGCAGCTTAGAAGAGGGTTCGGCCCAGCATTTT
. | TRBJ2-5 | . | TRBV20-1 | CTGRRTGRETQYF | TGCACCGGACGGCGGACGGGGCGGGAGACCCAGTACTTC
once | TRBJ1-1 | . | TRBV29-1 | CSVEGGQTNTEAFF | TGCAGCGTTGAGGGCGGGCAGACGAACACTGAAGCTTTCTTT
. | TRBJ2-7 | . | TRBV19 | CASSLPGPFYEQYF | TGTGCCAGTAGTCTCCCGGGACCCTTCTACGAGCAGTACTTC
. | TRBJ2-5 | . | TRBV2 | CASRETGYQETQYF | TGTGCCAGCAGGGAGACAGGCTACCAAGAGACCCAGTACTTC
. | TRBJ2-2 | TRBD2 | TRBV4-2 | CASSQDTGGTGELFF | TGTGCCAGCAGCCAAGATACGGGGGGCACCGGGGAGCTGTTTTTT
. | TRBJ2-5 | TRBD1 | TRBV12-3/TRBV12-4 | CASSRGQPSQETQYF | TGTGCCAGCAGCAGGGGACAGCCAAGCCAAGAGACCCAGTACTTC
. | TRBJ1-2 | . | TRBV12-2 | CAPRGRGYTF | TGTGCTCCTAGGGGACGAGGCTACACCTTC
. | TRBJ2-7 | . | TRBV6-1 | CASSEKYNYEQYF | TGTGCCAGCAGTGAAAAGTACAACTACGAGCAGTACTTC
few | TRBJ1-1 | . | TRBV19 | CASSIGLREAFF | TGTGCCAGTAGTATAGGCCTCAGAGAAGCTTTCTTT
. | TRBJ1-6 | . | TRBV12-3/TRBV12-4 | CASSLDPSPLHF | TGTGCCAGCAGTTTGGACCCTTCACCCCTCCACTTT
. | TRBJ1-1 | . | TRBV29-1 | CSVAPLRTNTEAFF | TGCAGCGTCGCGCCCCTGAGGACGAACACTGAAGCTTTCTTT
. | TRBJ2-5 | . | TRBV7-2 | CASSPGAVETQYF | TGTGCCAGCAGCCCAGGGGCTGTAGAGACCCAGTACTTC
. | TRBJ2-2 | . | TRBV20-1 | CSAIDNPNTGELFF | TGCAGTGCTATAGACAACCCGAACACCGGGGAGCTGTTTTTT
. | TRBJ2-7 | TRBD1 | TRBV19 | CASSSGTASYEQYF | TGTGCCAGTAGTTCCGGGACAGCCTCCTACGAGCAGTACTTC
. | TRBJ2-6 | . | TRBV7-2 | CASSLFHNSGANVLTF | TGTGCCAGCAGCCTATTCCATAATTCTGGGGCCAACGTCCTGACTTTC
. | TRBJ2-7 | . | TRBV29-1 | CSVETGGHEQYF | TGCAGCGTTGAGACAGGAGGGCACGAGCAGTACTTC
. | TRBJ2-4 | . | TRBV2 | CASSVPGKNIQYF | TGTGCCAGCAGTGTTCCCGGAAAAAACATTCAGTACTTC
once | TRBJ2-3 | TRBD2 | TRBV20-1 | CSARTSGGATDTQYF | TGCAGTGCTAGAACTAGCGGGGGGGCGACAGATACGCAGTATTTT
. | TRBJ2-3 | . | TRBV3-1 | CASGRGASGTDTQYF | TGTGCCAGCGGGAGGGGGGCCTCTGGTACAGATACGCAGTATTTT
. | TRBJ2-2 | . | TRBV27 | CASSTYNTGELFF | TGTGCCAGCAGTACATACAACACCGGGGAGCTGTTTTTT
once | TRBJ2-3 | . | TRBV5-6 | CASSSTGAPHTQYF | TGTGCCAGCAGCTCAACGGGGGCCCCCCATACGCAGTATTTT
. | TRBJ1-6 | . | TRBV18 | CASSSEGNSPLHF | TGTGCCAGCTCATCCGAGGGCAATTCACCCCTCCACTTT
. | TRBJ1-5 | TRBD1 | TRBV28 | CASHGTGYGNQPQHF | TGTGCCAGCCACGGGACAGGGTACGGCAATCAGCCCCAGCATTTT
. | TRBJ1-1 | TRBD1 | TRBV18 | CASSFSGTAEAFF | TGTGCCAGCTCATTTTCCGGGACAGCTGAAGCTTTCTTT
. | TRBJ1-4 | . | TRBV12-3/TRBV12-4 | CASSLRGSNEKLFF | TGTGCCAGCAGTTTAAGGGGCAGTAATGAAAAACTGTTTTTT